The entry that follows covers one T cell receptor beta chain sequence. Its antigen remains unknown. CDR3 length: 13 amino acids. In germline, CDR1 is SQVTM, CDR2 ANQGSEA. Trimming removed 8 bases from V and 5 bases from J; junction bases left unmatched: 8. 13 Jbeta primers and 60 Vbeta primers were used for the PCR. TCRdb's table, derived via immunoSEQ multiplex PCR, lists solely in-frame clones and lacks some. The sample holds approximately 90,000 clones, roughly 80% seen once. The data are from a study of cytomegalovirus exposure and HLA in healthy donors. Study-level findings and limits: Earlier analysis yielded a pattern in which most TCR beta V segments were productive about 87% or about 30% of the time. Analysis was performed later, and it showed HLA-associated TCR beta chains to be more clonally expanded than equally common others.

The V and J genes are TRBV29-1 and TRBJ2-2, with 7 nucleotides matching TRBD1. Sample: PBMCs. The sequence came from a man aged 40-50 years in good health and CMV-seronegative. CDR3 DNA: TGCAGCACCAGGGGGTTTGGGACCGGGGAGCTGTTTTTT. It is translated as CSTRGFGTGELFF.